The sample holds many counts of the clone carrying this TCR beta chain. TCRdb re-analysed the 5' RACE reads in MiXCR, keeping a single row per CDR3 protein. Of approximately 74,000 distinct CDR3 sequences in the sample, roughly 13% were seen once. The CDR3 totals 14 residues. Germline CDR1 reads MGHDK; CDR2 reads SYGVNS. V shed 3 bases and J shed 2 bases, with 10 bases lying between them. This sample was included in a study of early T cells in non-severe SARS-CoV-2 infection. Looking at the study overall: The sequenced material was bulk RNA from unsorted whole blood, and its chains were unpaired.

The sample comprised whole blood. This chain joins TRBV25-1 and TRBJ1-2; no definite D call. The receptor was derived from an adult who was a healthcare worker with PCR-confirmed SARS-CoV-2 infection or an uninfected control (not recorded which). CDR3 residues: CASSEGWENYGYTF. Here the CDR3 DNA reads TGTGCCAGCAGTGAGGGCTGGGAGAACTATGGCTACACCTTC.